These T cell receptor beta chains were read from a single sample in a study of circulating CD8 cells and anti-PD-1 response in melanoma. TCRdb independently ran MiXCR on the reads; one entry per CDR3 protein. The table has fewer than 450 distinct CDR3 sequences, around 4% seen once; the top ten hold 35% to 45%. The sequences come from CD8+ T cells from PBMCs, collected at baseline or after one month of anti-PD-1 therapy (not recorded which). The receptors were gathered from a human donor with melanoma. The CDR3 runs from the conserved cysteine through the conserved F or W. A D gene is named only where the DNA matches it firmly. Clone size, where shown, is once, few, many, or a class for clones that have expanded.

V gene: TRBV25-1
clone size: large
J gene: TRBJ2-1
D gene: -
CDR3 protein: CASSVGDEQFF
CDR3 DNA: TGTGCCAGCAGTGTTGGGGATGAGCAGTTCTTC

V gene: TRBV20-1
clone size: large
J gene: TRBJ2-5
D gene: TRBD2
CDR3 protein: CSAWTSGGDSETQYF
CDR3 DNA: TGCAGTGCGTGGACTAGCGGGGGAGATAGCGAGACCCAGTACTTC

V gene: TRBV6-2/TRBV6-3
clone size: large
J gene: TRBJ2-1
D gene: -
CDR3 protein: CASSYSTTRGHNEQFF
CDR3 DNA: TGTGCCAGCAGTTACTCGACTACCAGGGGACACAATGAGCAGTTCTTC

V gene: TRBV29-1
clone size: hyperexpanded
J gene: TRBJ2-7
D gene: TRBD1
CDR3 protein: CSVGAETGTYEQYF
CDR3 DNA: TGCAGCGTTGGAGCGGAGACAGGGACCTACGAGCAGTACTTC

V gene: TRBV19
clone size: -
J gene: TRBJ2-7
D gene: TRBD1
CDR3 protein: CASSSWDRKAFYF
CDR3 DNA: TGTGCCAGTAGTTCCTGGGACAGGAAGGCGTTTTATTTC

V gene: TRBV19
clone size: large
J gene: TRBJ2-1
D gene: -
CDR3 protein: CASSIYASVVYNEQFF
CDR3 DNA: TGTGCCAGTAGTATTTACGCTTCAGTCGTCTACAATGAGCAGTTCTTC

V gene: TRBV29-1
clone size: large
J gene: TRBJ1-1
D gene: -
CDR3 protein: CSVRSTGGKAEAFF
CDR3 DNA: TGCAGCGTTCGGTCGACGGGGGGGAAGGCTGAAGCTTTCTTT

V gene: TRBV6-2/TRBV6-3
clone size: large
J gene: TRBJ2-7
D gene: -
CDR3 protein: CASSLGQNYEQYF
CDR3 DNA: TGTGCCAGCAGCCTCGGACAGAATTACGAGCAGTACTTC

V gene: TRBV27
clone size: medium-sized
J gene: TRBJ2-7
D gene: -
CDR3 protein: CASSPRRVRSPYEQYF
CDR3 DNA: TGTGCCAGCAGCCCAAGGAGGGTTAGGTCCCCCTACGAGCAGTACTTC

V gene: TRBV19
clone size: large
J gene: TRBJ2-1
D gene: TRBD2
CDR3 protein: CASSMTSGDYNEQFF
CDR3 DNA: TGTGCCAGTAGTATGACTAGCGGGGACTACAATGAGCAGTTCTTC

V gene: TRBV28
clone size: -
J gene: TRBJ2-1
D gene: TRBD2
CDR3 protein: CASRPEGLAGGLYNEQFF
CDR3 DNA: TGTGCCAGCAGACCCGAGGGACTAGCGGGGGGGCTATACAATGAGCAGTTCTTC

V gene: TRBV6-2/TRBV6-3
clone size: large
J gene: TRBJ1-5
D gene: -
CDR3 protein: CATCSNSNQPQHF
CDR3 DNA: TGTGCCACCTGCTCCAATAGCAATCAGCCCCAGCATTTT

V gene: TRBV7-6
clone size: medium-sized
J gene: TRBJ2-1
D gene: TRBD1
CDR3 protein: CASSPDRANEQFF
CDR3 DNA: TGTGCCAGCAGCCCCGACAGGGCCAATGAGCAGTTCTTC